This T cell receptor (beta chain) was obtained from a study of identical twins. CDR1 MNHEY and CDR2 SVGEGT come from the germline V gene. The V and J ends lost 8 bases and 5 bases, in that order; junction bases with no gene match: 11. This CDR3 is 14 amino acids long. Through template switching, a universal primer site was introduced, and the cDNA contained unique molecular identifiers. TCRdb re-called the 5' RACE reads with MiXCR, one entry per CDR3 protein. The sample shows around 680,000 distinct CDR3 sequences, around 8.6% of them seen only once. This clonotype was observed a handful of times. Only healthy Caucasians were enrolled as donors. This sample was also put to use in a study of yellow fever vaccine responses in identical twins. That publication notes: Each twin's T cell response to the vaccine was reported to look partly convergent and partly personalized.

The specimen was PBMCs. This sequence joins TRBV6-2 or TRBV6-3 and TRBJ2-5, with 7 bases that match TRBD1. The source is a woman younger than 30 in good health. The DNA of the CDR3 is TGTGCCAGCCGAACGGACAGGCTGTTGGAGACCCAGTACTTC. It codes for CASRTDRLLETQYF.